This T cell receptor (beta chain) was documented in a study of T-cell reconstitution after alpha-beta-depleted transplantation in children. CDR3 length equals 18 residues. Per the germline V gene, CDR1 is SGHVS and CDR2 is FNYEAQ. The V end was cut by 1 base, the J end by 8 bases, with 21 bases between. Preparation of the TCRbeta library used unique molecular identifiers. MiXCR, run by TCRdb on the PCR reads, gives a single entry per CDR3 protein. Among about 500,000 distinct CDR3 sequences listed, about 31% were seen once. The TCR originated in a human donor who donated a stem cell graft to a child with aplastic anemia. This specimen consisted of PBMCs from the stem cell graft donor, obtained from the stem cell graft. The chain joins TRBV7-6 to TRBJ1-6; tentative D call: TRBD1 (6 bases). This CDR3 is CASSLEASGGIGDSPLHF. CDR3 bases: TGTGCCAGCAGCTTAGAGGCCTCCGGGGGCATAGGGGATTCACCCCTCCACTTT.